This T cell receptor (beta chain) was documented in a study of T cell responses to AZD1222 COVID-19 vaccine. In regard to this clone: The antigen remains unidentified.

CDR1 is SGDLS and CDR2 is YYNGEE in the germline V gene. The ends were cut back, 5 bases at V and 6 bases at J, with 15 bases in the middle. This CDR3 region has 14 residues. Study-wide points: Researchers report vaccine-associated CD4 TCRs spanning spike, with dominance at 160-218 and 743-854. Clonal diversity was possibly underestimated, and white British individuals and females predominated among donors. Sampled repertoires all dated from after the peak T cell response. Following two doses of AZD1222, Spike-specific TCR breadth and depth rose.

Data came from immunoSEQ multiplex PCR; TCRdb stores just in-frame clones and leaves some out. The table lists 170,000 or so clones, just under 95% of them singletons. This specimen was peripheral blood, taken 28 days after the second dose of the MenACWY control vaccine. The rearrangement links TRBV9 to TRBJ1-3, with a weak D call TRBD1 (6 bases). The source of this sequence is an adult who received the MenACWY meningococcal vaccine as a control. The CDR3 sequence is CASRGRTASNTIYF. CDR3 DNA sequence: TGTGCCAGCAGGGGAAGGACAGCCTCAAACACCATATATTTT.